The T cell receptor (beta chain) under discussion was sequenced for a study of T-cell reconstitution after alpha-beta-depleted transplantation in children. TCRbeta library preparation incorporated unique molecular identifiers. Via MiXCR, TCRdb re-called the PCR reads, giving one row per CDR3 protein. The data contain 550,000 to 600,000 distinct CDR3 sequences, 23% of them singletons. Points from the study as a whole: Recipient T cells and thymic progenitors that survived gave rise to the high TCRbeta diversity observed at day 60 in some patients. Fresh T-cell production supplied most of the T-cell counts and diversity seen one year after transplant. As was reported, about two months after transplant, alpha-beta T cells came from several hundred expanded graft clones.

Only one count was recorded for this clonotype. Its antigen is unknown. The CDR3 has 14 residues. V lost 4 bases to trimming and J lost 9 bases, with 16 bases between them. Germline values: CDR1 MNHEY, CDR2 SMNVEV (reference sequence). The source of this sequence is a boy under three years old who had a stem cell transplant for acute myeloid leukemia, so the T cells may come from the graft donor. The starting material was PBMCs, mostly from graft donor cells, obtained 360 days after TCRalphabeta/CD19-depleted stem cell transplant. The chain employs TRBV27 and TRBJ2-1; tentatively, D is TRBD1 or TRBD2 (5 bases each). The CDR3 DNA is TGTGCCAGCAGTTACCAGGGACCCACAAGTGAGCAGTTCTTC. Protein: CASSYQGPTSEQFF.